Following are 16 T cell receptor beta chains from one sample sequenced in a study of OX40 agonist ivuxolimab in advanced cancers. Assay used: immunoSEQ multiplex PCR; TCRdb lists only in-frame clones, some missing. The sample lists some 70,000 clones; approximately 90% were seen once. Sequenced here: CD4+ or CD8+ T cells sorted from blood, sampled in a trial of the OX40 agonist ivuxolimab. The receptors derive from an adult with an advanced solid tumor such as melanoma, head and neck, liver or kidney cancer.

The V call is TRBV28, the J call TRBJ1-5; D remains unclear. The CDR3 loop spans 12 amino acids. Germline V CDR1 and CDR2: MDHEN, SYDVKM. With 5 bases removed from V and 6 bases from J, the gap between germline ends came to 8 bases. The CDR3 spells CASSPSGQPQHF. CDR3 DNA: TGTGCCAGCAGTCCTTCGGGTCAGCCCCAGCATTTT.

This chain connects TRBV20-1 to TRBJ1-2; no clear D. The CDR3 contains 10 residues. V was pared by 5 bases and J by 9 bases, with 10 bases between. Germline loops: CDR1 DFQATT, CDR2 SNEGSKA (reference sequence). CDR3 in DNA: TGCAGTGCTGGCGGGCTCAGCTACACCTTC. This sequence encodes CSAGGLSYTF.

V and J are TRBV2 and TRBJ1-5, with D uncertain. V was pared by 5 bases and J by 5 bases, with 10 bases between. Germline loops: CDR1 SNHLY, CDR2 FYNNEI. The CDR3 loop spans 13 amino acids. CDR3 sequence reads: CASSPDGYQPQHF. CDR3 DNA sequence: TGTGCCAGCAGTCCGGACGGATATCAGCCCCAGCATTTT.

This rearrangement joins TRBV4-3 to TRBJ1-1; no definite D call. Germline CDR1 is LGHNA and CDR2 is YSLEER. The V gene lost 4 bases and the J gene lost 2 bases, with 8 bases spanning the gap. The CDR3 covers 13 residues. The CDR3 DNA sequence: TGCGCCAGCAGCCGTGTAGGCAACACTGAAGCTTTCTTT. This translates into CASSRVGNTEAFF.

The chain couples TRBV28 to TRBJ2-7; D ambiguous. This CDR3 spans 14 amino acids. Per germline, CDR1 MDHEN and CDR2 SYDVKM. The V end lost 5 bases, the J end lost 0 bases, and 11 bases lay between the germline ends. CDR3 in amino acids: CASSPLGLSYEQYF. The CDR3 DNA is TGTGCCAGCAGTCCACTGGGCCTCTCCTACGAGCAGTACTTC.

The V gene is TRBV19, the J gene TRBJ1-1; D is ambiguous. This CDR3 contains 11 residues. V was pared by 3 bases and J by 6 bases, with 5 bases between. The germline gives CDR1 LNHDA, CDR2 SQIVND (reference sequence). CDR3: CASSIGSEAFF. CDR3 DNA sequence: TGTGCCAGTAGTATCGGGTCTGAAGCTTTCTTT.

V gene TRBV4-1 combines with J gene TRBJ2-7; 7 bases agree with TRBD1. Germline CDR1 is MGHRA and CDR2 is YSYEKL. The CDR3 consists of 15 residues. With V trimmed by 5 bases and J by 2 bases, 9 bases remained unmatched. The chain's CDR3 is CASSSPGTATYEQYF. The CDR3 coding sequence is TGCGCCAGCAGCTCCCCCGGGACAGCGACCTACGAGCAGTACTTC.

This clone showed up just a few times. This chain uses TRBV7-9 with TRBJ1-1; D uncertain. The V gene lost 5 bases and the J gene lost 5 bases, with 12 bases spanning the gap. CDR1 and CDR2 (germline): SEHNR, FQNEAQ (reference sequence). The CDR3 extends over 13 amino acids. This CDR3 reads CASSRGFGTEAFF. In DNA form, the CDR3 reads TGTGCCAGCAGCAGAGGGTTTGGGACTGAAGCTTTCTTT. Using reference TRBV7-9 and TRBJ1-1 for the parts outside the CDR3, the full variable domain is DTGVSQNPRHKITKRGQNVTFRCDPISEHNRLYWYRQTLGQGPEFLTYFQNEAQLEKSRLLSDRFSAERPKGSFSTLEIQRTEQGDSAMYLCASSRGFGTEAFFGQGTRLTVV.

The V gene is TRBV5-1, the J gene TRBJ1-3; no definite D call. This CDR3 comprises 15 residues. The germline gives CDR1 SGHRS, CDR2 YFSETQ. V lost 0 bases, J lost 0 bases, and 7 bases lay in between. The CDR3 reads CASSLGSNSGNTIYF. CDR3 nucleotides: TGCGCCAGCAGCTTGGGATCTAACTCTGGAAACACCATATATTTT. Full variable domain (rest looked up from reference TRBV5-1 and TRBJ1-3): KAGVTQTPRYLIKTRGQQVTLSCSPISGHRSVSWYQQTPGQGLQFLFEYFSETQRNKGNFPGRFSGRQFSNSRSEMNVSTLELGDSALYLCASSLGSNSGNTIYFGEGSWLTVV.

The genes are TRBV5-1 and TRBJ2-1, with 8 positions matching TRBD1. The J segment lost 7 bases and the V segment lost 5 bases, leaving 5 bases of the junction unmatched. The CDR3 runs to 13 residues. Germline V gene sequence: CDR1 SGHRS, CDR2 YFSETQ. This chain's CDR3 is CASRWTGNNEQFF. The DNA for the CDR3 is TGCGCCAGCAGATGGACAGGGAATAATGAGCAGTTCTTC.

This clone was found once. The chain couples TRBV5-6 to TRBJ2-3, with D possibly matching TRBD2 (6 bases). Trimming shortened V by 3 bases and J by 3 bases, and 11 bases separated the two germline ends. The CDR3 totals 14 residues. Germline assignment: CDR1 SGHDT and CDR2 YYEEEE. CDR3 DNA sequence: TGTGCCAGCAGCTGGGGGGATGGGACAGATACGCAGTATTTT. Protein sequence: CASSWGDGTDTQYF.

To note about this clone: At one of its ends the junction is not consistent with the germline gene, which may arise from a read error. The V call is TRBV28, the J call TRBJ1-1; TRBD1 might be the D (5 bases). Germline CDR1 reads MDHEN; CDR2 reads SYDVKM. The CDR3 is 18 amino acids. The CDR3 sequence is CASSLGVGFSVFGVLLIF. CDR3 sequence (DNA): TGTGCCAGCAGTTTGGGGGTAGGGTTCTCCGTTTTTGGGGTTCTCCTGATCTTT.

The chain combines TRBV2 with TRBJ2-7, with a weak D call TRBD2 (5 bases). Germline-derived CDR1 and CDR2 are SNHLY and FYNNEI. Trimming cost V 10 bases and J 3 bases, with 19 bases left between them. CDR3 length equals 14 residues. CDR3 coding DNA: TGTGCCACCTCACCGTCAACGGAGGTCTACGAGCAGTACTTC. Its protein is CATSPSTEVYEQYF.

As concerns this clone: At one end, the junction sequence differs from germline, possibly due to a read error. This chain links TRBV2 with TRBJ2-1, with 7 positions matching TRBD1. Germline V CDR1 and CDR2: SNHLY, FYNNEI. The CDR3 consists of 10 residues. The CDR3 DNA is TGTGCCAGCGCCCGGGACAGTTTACTCTTC. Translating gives CASARDSLLF.

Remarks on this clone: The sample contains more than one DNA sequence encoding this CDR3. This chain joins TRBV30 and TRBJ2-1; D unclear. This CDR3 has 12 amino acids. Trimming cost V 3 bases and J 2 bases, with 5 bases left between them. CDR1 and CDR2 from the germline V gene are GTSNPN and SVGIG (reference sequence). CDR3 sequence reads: CAWSRTYNEQFF. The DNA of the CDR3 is TGTGCCTGGAGCAGAACCTACAATGAGCAGTTCTTC.

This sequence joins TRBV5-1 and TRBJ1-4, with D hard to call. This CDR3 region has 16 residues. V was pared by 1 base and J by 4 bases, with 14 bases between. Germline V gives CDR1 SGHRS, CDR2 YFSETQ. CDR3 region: CASSLLPVGGNEKLFF. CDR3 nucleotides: TGCGCCAGCAGCTTGTTGCCGGTGGGAGGTAATGAAAAACTGTTTTTT.